The 28 T cell receptor beta chains below all came from one sample that was sequenced in a study of blood T cell repertoires in COVID-19. Clones were read by immunoSEQ multiplex PCR, and TCRdb kept only the in-frame ones, dropping some. The sample yields about 100,000 clones, 90% to 95% seen once. The sample comprised peripheral blood. The receptors shown here come from a man aged 50-60 years with active COVID-19.

The rearrangement uses TRBV19 and TRBJ1-5; the match to TRBD1 covers 7 bases. CDR1 is LNHDA and CDR2 is SQIVND in the germline V gene (reference sequence). CDR3 length: 15 amino acids. V trimming: 5 bases; J trimming: 7 bases; junction bases outside the gene matches: 11. CDR3 sequence: CASSPTGVGWQPQHF. The CDR3 DNA follows: TGTGCCAGTAGTCCAACAGGGGTCGGGTGGCAGCCCCAGCATTTT.

This clone occurred once. CDR3 region: CASSMSDRVTEAFF. For the CDR3, the DNA is TGTGCCAGCAGCATGTCGGACAGGGTCACTGAAGCTTTCTTT. V gene TRBV7-3 combines with J gene TRBJ1-1; 8 nucleotides line up with TRBD1. In germline, CDR1 is SGHTA, CDR2 FQGTGA. The CDR3 totals 14 residues. V lost 5 bases, J lost 4 bases, and 6 bases stayed unmatched.

J is TRBJ2-7 and V is TRBV4-2; 9 bases match TRBD1. Germline CDR1 and CDR2: LGHNA and YNFKEQ. V lost 1 base, J lost 6 bases, and 10 bases stayed unmatched. This CDR3 is 16 amino acids long. The CDR3 region is CASSQVLGTGLGEQYF. The CDR3 coding sequence is TGTGCCAGCAGCCAAGTTCTCGGGACAGGGCTGGGCGAGCAGTACTTC.

This clone was picked up a small number of times. V gene TRBV11-2 combines with J gene TRBJ2-4; 9 bases align to TRBD1. V dropped 1 base and J dropped 8; count of bases not matched to a gene: 3. The CDR3 totals 14 residues. From germline, CDR1 is SGHAT and CDR2 FQNNGV. The CDR3 here is CASSLAQGAHIQYF. Written as DNA, the CDR3 is TGTGCCAGCAGCTTAGCACAGGGGGCACACATTCAGTACTTC. Filled out from reference TRBV11-2 and TRBJ2-4, the complete variable domain reads EAGVAQSPRYKIIEKRQSVAFWCNPISGHATLYWYQQILGQGPKLLIQFQNNGVVDDSQLPKDRFSAERLKGVDSTLKIQPAKLEDSAVYLCASSLAQGAHIQYFGAGTRLSVL.

V usage is TRBV11-2 and J usage is TRBJ2-1, with TRBD2 matching 16 bases. Germline V lookup: CDR1 SGHAT, CDR2 FQNNGV. The CDR3 is made up of 16 amino acids. The J segment lost 5 bases and the V segment lost 4 bases, leaving 2 bases of the junction unmatched. CDR3 sequence (DNA): TGTGCCAGCAGCTGGGGACTAGCGGGGGGGGACAATGAGCAGTTCTTC. It translates to CASSWGLAGGDNEQFF.

V and J are TRBV28 and TRBJ2-1; 9 bases align to TRBD1. Germline assignment: CDR1 MDHEN and CDR2 SYDVKM. J was trimmed by 4 bases and V by 8 bases; bases with no gene match: 9. The CDR3 consists of 15 residues. Here the CDR3 reads CASGTGTGSYNEQFF. The CDR3 DNA sequence: TGTGCCAGCGGGACCGGGACAGGGTCTTACAATGAGCAGTTCTTC.

The rearrangement links TRBV6-6 to TRBJ2-7; 9 nucleotides align to TRBD1. V lost 4 bases, J lost 4 bases, and 5 bases stayed unmatched. The CDR3 is 14 amino acids. Germline V lookup: CDR1 MNHNY, CDR2 SVGAGI (reference sequence). The CDR3 DNA reads as TGTGCCAGCAGTTCAAAGGGACAGGGATACGAGCAGTACTTC. Encoded protein: CASSSKGQGYEQYF.

V is TRBV19 and J is TRBJ2-4; 7 bases fit TRBD1. This CDR3 has 14 amino acids. CDR1 and CDR2 from the germline V gene are LNHDA and SQIVND (reference sequence). V trimming: 11 bases; J trimming: 4 bases; junction bases outside the gene matches: 11. The CDR3 sequence: CAGPGGRTKNIQYF. Here the CDR3 DNA reads TGTGCCGGACCAGGGGGTCGGACAAAAAACATTCAGTACTTC.

This clone was observed once. J is TRBJ2-5 and V is TRBV7-8; TRBD2 is a possible D gene (6 bases). CDR3 length: 15 amino acids. Per germline, CDR1 SGHVS and CDR2 FQNEAQ. The V end lost 1 base, the J end lost 3 bases, and 12 bases lay between the germline ends. CDR3 nucleotide sequence: TGTGCCAGCAGCTTAGGGGGGACTTCAAAAGAGACCCAGTACTTC. This translates into CASSLGGTSKETQYF.

This clone was recorded at least ten times. V gene TRBV7-2 combines with J gene TRBJ2-2; 11 bases fit TRBD1. V dropped 4 bases and J dropped 6; count of bases not matched to a gene: 1. Germline V gene data show CDR1 as SGHTA and CDR2 as FQGNSA. This CDR3 region has 14 residues. The DNA of the CDR3 is TGTGCCAGCAGCTGGGGACAGGGGGCCGGGGAGCTGTTTTTT. The encoded protein is CASSWGQGAGELFF.

V usage is TRBV19 and J usage is TRBJ1-6; D not resolved. CDR3 size: 14 residues. V gave up 7 bases and J gave up 7 bases, with 14 bases separating them. From germline, CDR1 is LNHDA and CDR2 SQIVND (reference sequence). Here the CDR3 DNA reads TGTGCCAGTACTGAAGCCTCTTCCAATTCACCCCTCCACTTT. This gives the protein CASTEASSNSPLHF.

The gene calls are TRBV9 and TRBJ1-1; maybe TRBD1 (5 bases). Germline values: CDR1 SGDLS, CDR2 YYNGEE. V dropped 4 bases and J dropped 0 bases, with 10 bases sitting between them. The CDR3 loop spans 14 amino acids. CDR3 in amino acids: CASSPRQMNTEAFF. The CDR3 nucleotides are TGTGCCAGCAGCCCTAGACAGATGAACACTGAAGCTTTCTTT.

The chain uses TRBV29-1 and TRBJ1-1; the D is unclear. CDR1 is SQVTM, CDR2 ANQGSEA, per germline. This CDR3 is 10 amino acids long. Trimming stripped 7 bases from V and 1 base from J, with 4 bases between. This CDR3 reads CSAQNTEAFF. CDR3 sequence (DNA): TGCAGCGCTCAGAACACTGAAGCTTTCTTT.

This clone was seen a handful of times. The J gene is TRBJ1-1, the V gene TRBV27, with D perhaps TRBD1 (6 bases). CDR1 and CDR2 from the germline V gene are MNHEY and SMNVEV (reference sequence). This CDR3 spans 13 amino acids. Trimming took 7 bases from V and 7 from J, leaving 16 bases between them. DNA for the CDR3: TGTGCCAGCAAACCGGGGACACTCAGTGAAGCTTTCTTT. It is translated as CASKPGTLSEAFF.

The chain uses TRBV30 and TRBJ2-2; 8 positions match TRBD1. The germline V gene encodes CDR1 GTSNPN and CDR2 SVGIG (reference sequence). The CDR3 loop spans 15 amino acids. V gave up 0 bases and J gave up 6 bases; unmatched junction bases: 6. The CDR3 nucleotides are TGTGCCTGGAGTGTTCTGGACAGGGACGCCGGGGAGCTGTTTTTT. This codes for CAWSVLDRDAGELFF. Based on the CDR3 plus reference TRBV30 and TRBJ2-2, the full variable domain is SQTIHQWPATLVQPVGSPLSLECTVEGTSNPNLYWYRQAAGRGLQLLFYSVGIGQISSEVPQNLSASRPQDRQFILSSKKLLLSDSGFYLCAWSVLDRDAGELFFGEGSRLTVL.

The DNA for the CDR3 is TGCGCCAGCAGCTCCCTCAAGAAACAGGGGCTCATGCAGCCCCAGCATTTT. It is translated as CASSSLKKQGLMQPQHF. J is TRBJ1-5 and V is TRBV5-1; 7 nucleotides match TRBD1. The CDR3 consists of 17 residues. Germline CDR1 reads SGHRS; CDR2 reads YFSETQ. The V segment lost 3 bases and the J segment 7 bases; nucleotides outside the gene matches: 16.

The chain couples TRBV9 to TRBJ2-5; maybe TRBD2 (6 bases). The CDR3 sequence is 13 residues long. Germline CDR1 and CDR2: SGDLS and YYNGEE. The V end lost 0 bases, the J end lost 4 bases, and 7 bases lay between the germline ends. The CDR3 reads CASSVDGGETQYF. CDR3 DNA: TGTGCCAGCAGCGTAGACGGGGGAGAGACCCAGTACTTC.

This clone has more than one count but fewer than ten. The chain combines TRBV4-2 with TRBJ1-5; 7 bases align to TRBD1. Germline CDR1 LGHNA, CDR2 YNFKEQ. The junction had 13 bases not matched to a gene; V was cut back by 3 bases and J by 5 bases. The CDR3 loop spans 17 amino acids. CDR3 protein: CASSQGEGGLSDQPQHF. In DNA form, the CDR3 reads TGTGCCAGCAGCCAGGGGGAAGGGGGCCTCTCGGATCAGCCCCAGCATTTT.

The chain couples TRBV12-3 or TRBV12-4 to TRBJ2-4; maybe TRBD2 (5 bases). The CDR3 totals 13 residues. V shed 6 bases and J shed 11 bases, with 17 bases lying between them. CDR3 loop: CASSPNSELFQYF. The CDR3 DNA follows: TGTGCCAGCAGCCCAAATAGCGAGTTGTTTCAGTACTTC.

This rearrangement joins TRBV7-2 to TRBJ1-1; maybe TRBD1 (5 bases). Trimming left V 4 bases short and J 2 bases short, with 17 bases between. From germline, CDR1 is SGHTA and CDR2 FQGNSA. The CDR3 contains 16 residues. CDR3 amino acids: CASSWGVGGTNTEAFF. CDR3 nucleotides: TGTGCCAGCAGCTGGGGGGTTGGAGGGACTAACACTGAAGCTTTCTTT. The whole variable domain, remainder taken from reference TRBV7-2 and TRBJ1-1, is GAGVSQSPSNKVTEKGKDVELRCDPISGHTALYWYRQSLGQGLEFLIYFQGNSAPDKSGLPSDRFSAERTGGSVSTLTIQRTQQEDSAVYLCASSWGVGGTNTEAFFGQGTRLTVV.

V is TRBV5-1 and J is TRBJ1-1, with 8 bases lining up with TRBD1. In germline, CDR1 is SGHRS, CDR2 YFSETQ. The CDR3 is 16 amino acids. J gave up 0 bases and V 2 bases, and 6 bases lay outside the gene matches. The CDR3 region is CASSFGNRGVNTEAFF. The CDR3 nucleotides are TGCGCCAGCAGCTTCGGGAACAGGGGGGTGAACACTGAAGCTTTCTTT.

This clone was seen a few times. CDR3 sequence: CASSSYYSNQPQHF. As DNA, the CDR3 is TGTGCCAGCAGCTCATACTATAGCAATCAGCCCCAGCATTTT. V and J are TRBV7-2 and TRBJ1-5; D unresolved. The V end lost 4 bases, the J end lost 0 bases, and 7 bases lay between the germline ends. Germline loops: CDR1 SGHTA, CDR2 FQGNSA. The CDR3 length is 14 residues.

This sequence joins TRBV12-5 and TRBJ2-5, with TRBD2 as a possible D gene (6 bases). The CDR3 consists of 16 residues. The V end lost 2 bases, the J end lost 7 bases, and 20 bases lay between the germline ends. The V gene's germline CDR1 is LGHNT and CDR2 FRNRAP. CDR3 coding DNA: TGTGCTAGTGGTTTGTTTATACGGGAGTCGCCGAGGACCCAGTACTTC. The encoded protein is CASGLFIRESPRTQYF.

This clone was detected once. The V gene is TRBV11-2, the J gene TRBJ2-2; D remains unclear. Germline V gives CDR1 SGHAT, CDR2 FQNNGV. This CDR3 region has 13 residues. Trimming shortened V by 1 base and J by 6 bases, and 6 bases separated the two germline ends. CDR3 bases: TGTGCCAGCAGCTTAGGTTTAGCCGGGGAGCTGTTTTTT. This translates into CASSLGLAGELFF.

The chain combines TRBV7-9 with TRBJ1-1; no reliable D call. V was cut by 0 bases and J by 1 base, with 9 bases left in between. The CDR3 runs to 15 residues. The germline gives CDR1 SEHNR, CDR2 FQNEAQ (reference sequence). This CDR3 reads CASSLAGGQNTEAFF. The CDR3, as DNA: TGTGCCAGCAGCTTAGCCGGTGGGCAGAACACTGAAGCTTTCTTT.

J is TRBJ1-2 and V is TRBV6-5, with TRBD1 identical over 8 bases. Germline loops: CDR1 MNHEY, CDR2 SVGAGI. CDR3 length equals 15 residues. Trimming took 8 bases from V and 13 from J; bases not matched to a gene: 21. CDR3 amino acids: CASGRGGQGGFRSTF. In DNA, the CDR3 is TGTGCCAGCGGGCGGGGTGGACAGGGAGGTTTTAGATCCACCTTC.

The J gene is TRBJ2-3, the V gene TRBV15, with D perhaps TRBD2 (6 bases). CDR1 is LNHNV and CDR2 is YYDKDF in the germline V gene (reference sequence). The CDR3 length is 17 residues. Trimming left V 3 bases short and J 6 bases short, with 22 bases between. The CDR3 is CATSSNTPPSAWDTQYF. DNA for the CDR3: TGTGCCACCAGCAGCAATACCCCCCCTAGCGCGTGGGATACGCAGTATTTT.

The V call is TRBV30, the J call TRBJ2-1, with D possibly being TRBD2 (6 bases). The CDR3 has 15 residues. From germline, CDR1 is GTSNPN and CDR2 SVGIG (reference sequence). The ends were cut back, 0 bases at V and 4 bases at J, with 13 bases in the middle. The CDR3 reads CAWSVGSGLYNEQFF. The CDR3 DNA sequence: TGTGCCTGGAGTGTAGGTAGCGGTTTATACAATGAGCAGTTCTTC.